This T cell receptor beta chain was profiled in a study of OX40 agonist ivuxolimab in advanced cancers. The wider study: At 75% to 90% male, the cohort had a mean age of roughly 60 years, ranging from roughly 23 to 80.

The repertoire was sequenced with immunoSEQ multiplex PCR; TCRdb's copy has only in-frame clones and lacks some. The repertoire holds 48,000 or so clones, with about 88% as singletons. V lost 0 bases to trimming and J lost 4 bases, with 11 bases between them. Germline loops: CDR1 SGHRS, CDR2 YFSETQ. This CDR3 region has 15 residues. The receptor's source is an adult with an advanced solid tumor such as melanoma, head and neck, liver or kidney cancer. This sequence joins TRBV5-1 and TRBJ1-5, with D tentatively TRBD1 (5 bases). This specimen was CD4+ or CD8+ T cells sorted from blood, taken in a trial of the OX40 agonist ivuxolimab. For the CDR3, the DNA is TGCGCCAGCAGCTTGGCGGGGGTAGGGAATCAGCCCCAGCATTTT. It specifies CASSLAGVGNQPQHF.